The 3 T cell receptor beta chains presented below share a single source sample, sequenced in a study of T cell changes during pregnancy in multiple sclerosis. Libraries were prepared by immunoSEQ multiplex PCR; TCRdb keeps only in-frame clonotypes and omits some of them. This sample has tens of thousands of clones, with approximately 94% found just once. Sequenced here: CD4+ T cells from peripheral blood mononuclear cells, sampled in the second trimester of pregnancy. These receptors all stem from a female donor with multiple sclerosis, enrolled in a pregnancy study.

The chain uses TRBV4-3 and TRBJ1-6; possibly TRBD1 for D (6 bases). Per the germline V gene, CDR1 is LGHNA and CDR2 is YSLEER. V gave up 1 base and J gave up 8 bases, with 15 bases separating them. The CDR3 covers 16 residues. The CDR3 DNA reads TGCGCCAGCAGCCAAGCCACGGGACACCGAGATTCACCCCTCCACTTT. Residues: CASSQATGHRDSPLHF.

V gene TRBV11-1 combines with J gene TRBJ2-1, with 11 bases aligning to TRBD2. In germline, CDR1 is SGHAT, CDR2 FQDESV (reference sequence). Unmatched junction bases numbered 8, after V lost 5 bases and J lost 8 bases. The CDR3 is 15 residues long. Written as DNA, the CDR3 is TGTGCCAGCAGCGGTAGCGGGGGGGCTGGCTATGAGCAGTTCTTC. This translates into CASSGSGGAGYEQFF.

J is TRBJ2-1 and V is TRBV7-2, with TRBD2 matching 9 bases. Unmatched junction bases numbered 6, after V lost 5 bases and J lost 4 bases. The germline gives CDR1 SGHTA, CDR2 FQGNSA. CDR3 length: 15 residues. The CDR3 loop reads CASSPQRGAYNEQFF. CDR3 in DNA: TGTGCCAGCAGCCCACAGCGGGGGGCGTACAATGAGCAGTTCTTC.